These 9 T cell receptor beta chains were all obtained from the same sample, sequenced in a study of CD8 T cells in Susac syndrome. RNA in amounts of roughly 0.5 to 1 ug was reverse transcribed with random hexamers. TCRdb re-analysed the immunoSEQ multiplex PCR reads in MiXCR, keeping a single row per CDR3 protein. The sample yields fewer than 350,000 distinct CDR3 sequences, 85% seen once. The sample consisted of CD8+ T cells from PBMCs. Receptors originate from a human donor with multiple sclerosis.

V and J are TRBV6-2 or TRBV6-3 and TRBJ2-3; D may be TRBD1 or TRBD2 (5 bases each). Germline V gene sequence: CDR1 MNHEY, CDR2 SVGEGT. Trimming left V 7 bases short and J 2 bases short, with 16 bases between. This CDR3 is 15 amino acids long. The CDR3 DNA reads TGTGCCAGCACCCACTTGACGGGGACCACAGATACGCAGTATTTT. Translation gives CASTHLTGTTDTQYF.

The rearrangement links TRBV28 to TRBJ2-1; TRBD2 might be the D (6 bases). The CDR3 runs 16 residues. Germline assignment: CDR1 MDHEN and CDR2 SYDVKM. V was pared by 7 bases and J by 5 bases, with 21 bases between. The CDR3: CASTLRRDSSNNEQFF. The CDR3 DNA follows: TGTGCCAGCACCCTCCGCCGGGACTCCTCGAACAATGAGCAGTTCTTC.

V gene TRBV7-9 combines with J gene TRBJ2-5; the match to TRBD2 covers 13 bases. The germline V gene has CDR1 SEHNR and CDR2 FQNEAQ (reference sequence). The CDR3 loop spans 16 amino acids. V lost 3 bases to trimming and J lost 4 bases; unmatched junction nucleotides: 5. The CDR3 sequence is CASSFWTSGRGETQYF. Here the CDR3 DNA reads TGTGCCAGCAGCTTTTGGACTAGCGGGAGAGGAGAGACCCAGTACTTC. The full variable domain, its missing parts supplied by reference TRBV7-9 and TRBJ2-5, is DTGVSQNPRHKITKRGQNVTFRCDPISEHNRLYWYRQTLGQGPEFLTYFQNEAQLEKSRLLSDRFSAERPKGSFSTLEIQRTEQGDSAMYLCASSFWTSGRGETQYFGPGTRLLVL.

The V gene is TRBV5-6, the J gene TRBJ2-1; 7 bases fit TRBD2. CDR3 length: 12 residues. The trim removed 1 base at V and 12 bases at J, leaving 4 bases unmatched. Looked up from germline, CDR1 is SGHDT and CDR2 is YYEEEE. CDR3 protein: CASSLWTSGQFF. CDR3 coding DNA: TGTGCCAGCAGCTTGTGGACTAGTGGGCAGTTCTTC.

V is TRBV6-1 and J is TRBJ1-1, with a tentative D call TRBD1 (5 bases). The CDR3 covers 16 residues. The ends were cut back, 6 bases at V and 6 bases at J, with 23 bases in the middle. The germline gives CDR1 MNHNS, CDR2 SASEGT. The CDR3 spells CASSPTFQGLSAEAFF. The CDR3 DNA reads TGTGCCAGCAGCCCGACCTTCCAGGGATTGAGTGCTGAAGCTTTCTTT.

The chain links TRBV4-3 to TRBJ1-5; D unresolved. The length of the CDR3 is 13 residues. Germline loops: CDR1 LGHNA, CDR2 YSLEER. V dropped 0 bases and J dropped 4 bases, with 4 bases sitting between them. The CDR3 loop is CASSQERNQPQHF. CDR3 in DNA: TGCGCCAGCAGCCAAGAGAGGAATCAGCCCCAGCATTTT.

This sequence joins TRBV27 and TRBJ2-1, with 14 nucleotides matching TRBD2. The J segment lost 10 bases and the V segment lost 5 bases, leaving 7 bases of the junction unmatched. The germline V gene encodes CDR1 MNHEY and CDR2 SMNVEV (reference sequence). The CDR3 loop spans 15 amino acids. Here the CDR3 DNA reads TGTGCCAGCAGTGCCGGGACTAGCGGGAGAAACGAGCAGTTCTTC. It codes for CASSAGTSGRNEQFF.

The rearrangement links TRBV27 to TRBJ1-3; perhaps TRBD1 as D (6 bases). Germline CDR1 MNHEY, CDR2 SMNVEV (reference sequence). The ends were cut back, 0 bases at V and 0 bases at J, with 9 bases in the middle. This CDR3 is built from 16 residues. Here the CDR3 reads CASSLSLRGSGNTIYF. DNA of the CDR3: TGTGCCAGCAGTTTATCTCTCAGGGGCTCTGGAAACACCATATATTTT.

The chain joins TRBV12-5 to TRBJ2-1, with 7 bases identical to TRBD1. The CDR3 loop spans 15 amino acids. Germline CDR1 is LGHNT and CDR2 is FRNRAP. The V gene end was trimmed by 6 bases and the J gene end by 5 bases; junction bases not matched to a gene: 10. In DNA form, the CDR3 reads TGTGCTAGTGGACCCCGGGACAGCGTTAACAATGAGCAGTTCTTC. This translates into CASGPRDSVNNEQFF. The whole variable domain, remainder taken from reference TRBV12-5 and TRBJ2-1, is DARVTQTPRHKVTEMGQEVTMRCQPILGHNTVFWYRQTMMQGLELLAYFRNRAPLDDSGMPKDRFSAEMPDATLATLKIQPSEPRDSAVYFCASGPRDSVNNEQFFGPGTRLTVL.